This T cell receptor (beta chain) was obtained from a study of PD-L1 blockade in urothelial cancer. Turning to this clone: The germline gene is not matched at one end of the junction; a read error may be the cause.

Stated time point: pretreatment peripheral blood. CDR1 and CDR2 from the germline V gene are SSHAT and FNYEAQ (reference sequence). The CDR3 loop spans 13 amino acids. Clones were read by immunoSEQ multiplex PCR, and TCRdb kept only the in-frame ones, dropping some. The sample has about 47,000 clones, roughly four fifths seen once; the top ten hold approximately 1.5%. Sequenced material: PBMCs, taken around atezolizumab (anti-PD-L1) treatment. The V gene is TRBV7-7, the J gene TRBJ2-1; D uncertain. The TCR originated in a middle-aged man with urothelial cancer. The CDR3 nucleotides are TGTGCTAGCAGCTCGGTACCAATGAGTGAGCAGTTCTTC. This encodes CASSSVPMSEQFF. The full variable domain, completed using reference TRBV7-7 and TRBJ2-1, is GAGVSQSPRYKVTKRGQDVTLRCDPISSHATLYWYQQALGQGPEFLTYFNYEAQPDKSGLPSDRFSAERPEGSISTLTIQRTEQRDSAMYRCASSSVPMSEQFFGPGTRLTVL.